A single sample gave rise to the 21 T cell receptor beta chains below, sequenced in a study of blood T cell repertoires in COVID-19. Measured with immunoSEQ multiplex PCR; TCRdb has only the in-frame clones, and not every one. The sample lists 80,000 to 95,000 clones, 86% seen once, with 22% in the top ten. What was sequenced was peripheral blood. The receptors were sampled from a woman older than 75 in a cohort sampled during active or convalescent COVID-19.

The chain uses TRBV19 and TRBJ1-2, with 8 positions matching TRBD1. The germline V gene has CDR1 LNHDA and CDR2 SQIVND (reference sequence). The CDR3 totals 14 residues. V shed 5 bases and J 1 base; nucleotides not matched to a gene: 3. The DNA of the CDR3 is TGTGCCAGTAGTGTCGACAGGGGTAACTATGGCTACACCTTC. Translation gives CASSVDRGNYGYTF.

The chain joins TRBV6-5 to TRBJ2-1; D not resolved. Germline V gene sequence: CDR1 MNHEY, CDR2 SVGAGI. V lost 6 bases and J 3 bases, leaving 9 bases between the germline ends. CDR3 length: 13 residues. The CDR3 region has the DNA TGTGCCAGCAGCTCCAGGTACTACAATGAGCAGTTCTTC. It encodes CASSSRYYNEQFF.

The chain is built from TRBV7-8 and TRBJ1-1; D call uncertain. Trimming left V 3 bases short and J 0 bases short, with 8 bases between. The CDR3 is made up of 14 amino acids. Germline assignment: CDR1 SGHVS and CDR2 FQNEAQ. This CDR3 reads CASSLRLMNTEAFF. The CDR3 DNA is TGTGCCAGCAGCTTGCGGTTAATGAACACTGAAGCTTTCTTT.

The CDR3 DNA reads as TGTGCCAGCAGCTTGGACAGACGGAACACTGAAGCTTTCTTT. This translates into CASSLDRRNTEAFF. The chain has TRBV5-6 and TRBJ1-1, with unresolved D. The germline CDR1 and CDR2 sequences are SGHDT and YYEEEE. CDR3 length: 14 amino acids. V lost 0 bases and J lost 1, with 7 bases in between. Drawing the rest from reference TRBV5-6 and TRBJ1-1, the complete variable domain is DAGVTQSPTHLIKTRGQQVTLRCSPKSGHDTVSWYQQALGQGPQFIFQYYEEEERQRGNFPDRFSGHQFPNYSSELNVNALLLGDSALYLCASSLDRRNTEAFFGQGTRLTVV.

V and J are TRBV5-1 and TRBJ1-5; D is possibly TRBD1 (5 bases). Germline V gene lookup returns CDR1 SGHRS and CDR2 YFSETQ. This CDR3 contains 17 residues. Trimming stripped 0 bases from V and 6 bases from J, with 19 bases between. The DNA of the CDR3 is TGCGCCAGCAGCTTGGACACTCAGGGCATAGGTATTCAGCCCCAGCATTTT. It specifies CASSLDTQGIGIQPQHF.

CDR3 loop: CASTFGGKANQYNEQFF. The CDR3 DNA reads TGTGCCAGCACCTTCGGGGGGAAAGCGAACCAGTACAATGAGCAGTTCTTC. V and J are TRBV5-4 and TRBJ2-1; 7 bases line up with TRBD2. Germline V gene data show CDR1 as SGHNT and CDR2 as YYREEE (reference sequence). This CDR3 has 17 amino acids. With 6 bases clipped from V and 4 bases from J, the junction kept 16 bases outside the gene matches.

The V gene is TRBV5-5, the J gene TRBJ2-1; possibly TRBD1 for D (5 bases). CDR3 length equals 16 residues. Germline assignment: CDR1 SGHKS and CDR2 YYEKEE (reference sequence). Trimming took off 0 bases at V and 7 bases at J, with 17 bases between the two ends. CDR3 protein: CASSLASGQGWNEQFF. CDR3 bases: TGTGCCAGCAGCTTGGCGTCAGGTCAGGGTTGGAATGAGCAGTTCTTC.

The chain couples TRBV4-1 to TRBJ1-2; 7 positions agree with TRBD1. CDR1 MGHRA and CDR2 YSYEKL come from the germline V gene. This CDR3 is 13 amino acids long. V lost 8 bases, J lost 3 bases, and 6 bases stayed unmatched. CDR3 DNA sequence: TGCGCCAGCCGAGACGGGACAGACTATGGCTACACCTTC. It is translated as CASRDGTDYGYTF.

CDR3 sequence (DNA): TGTGCCAGCAGCTTAGCGAGCCAGAACACTGAAGCTTTCTTT. Its translation is CASSLASQNTEAFF. The chain couples TRBV7-2 to TRBJ1-1, with D hard to call. The V and J ends lost 0 bases and 1 base respectively, with 6 bases between them. The V gene's germline CDR1 is SGHTA and CDR2 FQGNSA. There are 14 residues in the CDR3.

The rearrangement joins TRBV11-3 to TRBJ2-3; TRBD2 is a possible D gene (6 bases). This CDR3 region has 16 residues. V gave up 2 bases and J gave up 0 bases, with 12 bases separating them. Germline V gene sequence: CDR1 SGHNT, CDR2 YENEEA. The CDR3 region has the DNA TGTGCCAGCAGCTTAATCGGGGGATCTAGCACAGATACGCAGTATTTT. It codes for CASSLIGGSSTDTQYF. Drawing the rest from reference TRBV11-3 and TRBJ2-3, the complete variable domain is EAGVVQSPRYKIIEKKQPVAFWCNPISGHNTLYWYLQNLGQGPELLIRYENEEAVDDSQLPKDRFSAERLKGVDSTLKIQPAELGDSAVYLCASSLIGGSSTDTQYFGPGTRLTVL.

This sequence joins TRBV10-1 and TRBJ2-2; TRBD2 aligns across 10 bases. J gave up 7 bases and V 7 bases, and 9 bases lay outside the gene matches. Germline V lookup: CDR1 WNHNN, CDR2 SYGVQD (reference sequence). The CDR3 is 15 amino acids. CDR3 protein: CASNLAGDEGGELFF. Here the CDR3 DNA reads TGCGCCAGCAATCTAGCGGGAGATGAAGGCGGGGAGCTGTTTTTT.

The V gene is TRBV30, the J gene TRBJ1-1; no firm D call. The V gene lost 3 bases and the J gene lost 4 bases, with 18 bases spanning the gap. The CDR3 runs to 15 residues. Per the germline V gene, CDR1 is GTSNPN and CDR2 is SVGIG (reference sequence). In nucleotides, the CDR3 is TGTGCCTGGAGAGGCCAGAGAGGGAGAAGCACTGAAGCTTTCTTT. Its translation: CAWRGQRGRSTEAFF.

CDR3 loop: CASSRTKEGYGYTF. DNA of the CDR3: TGTGCCAGCAGTCGGACTAAAGAGGGCTATGGCTACACCTTC. This chain links TRBV6-6 with TRBJ1-2, with D hard to call. This CDR3 comprises 14 residues. CDR1 and CDR2 (germline): MNHNY, SVGAGI (reference sequence). Deletions cut 5 bases from V and 4 bases from J, with 14 bases between.

CDR3: CASSLEMAGANYGYTF. Here the CDR3 DNA reads TGTGCCAGCAGCTTGGAGATGGCAGGGGCTAACTATGGCTACACCTTC. J is TRBJ1-2 and V is TRBV5-6; a possible D gene is TRBD1 (6 bases). Per germline, CDR1 SGHDT and CDR2 YYEEEE. This CDR3 region has 16 residues. Trimming cost V 0 bases and J 0 bases, with 12 bases left between them.

The gene calls are TRBV24-1 and TRBJ2-3; weak D call: TRBD1 (6 bases). Germline V CDR1 and CDR2: KGHDR, SFDVKD. V shed 9 bases and J shed 6 bases, with 21 bases lying between them. This CDR3 region has 15 residues. In DNA, the CDR3 is TGTGCCACCCACTCCGGACAGAAGGGCTTCGATACGCAGTATTTT. Translating it yields CATHSGQKGFDTQYF.

The V and J genes are TRBV5-1 and TRBJ2-3; 12 bases are a match to TRBD1. The CDR3 consists of 16 residues. The V and J ends lost 4 bases and 4 bases, in that order; junction bases with no gene match: 7. Germline V gives CDR1 SGHRS, CDR2 YFSETQ. Here the CDR3 reads CASSIRGQGASDTQYF. The CDR3 bases are TGCGCCAGCAGCATACGGGGACAGGGGGCGTCAGATACGCAGTATTTT.

The chain recombines TRBV10-1 with TRBJ2-3; tentative D call: TRBD2 (5 bases). The CDR3 is 14 amino acids. Deletions cut 6 bases from V and 6 bases from J, with 16 bases between. Germline V lookup: CDR1 WNHNN, CDR2 SYGVQD (reference sequence). CDR3 nucleotides: TGCGCCAGCAGGCGAGGGCTCCCGGGGGATACGCAGTATTTT. The encoded protein is CASRRGLPGDTQYF.

The chain is built from TRBV18 and TRBJ1-5; weak D call: TRBD1 (5 bases). V lost 0 bases and J 11 bases, leaving 14 bases between the germline ends. Germline V lookup: CDR1 KGHSH, CDR2 LQKENI. The CDR3 has 14 residues. The CDR3 DNA reads TGTGCCAGCTCACCACCGACAGCCCTCAGAGCCCAGCATTTT. Protein sequence: CASSPPTALRAQHF.

The chain couples TRBV9 to TRBJ2-1; 14 nucleotides match TRBD2. V trimming: 6 bases; J trimming: 4 bases; junction bases outside the gene matches: 6. Germline V gene sequence: CDR1 SGDLS, CDR2 YYNGEE. The length of the CDR3 is 16 residues. DNA of the CDR3: TGTGCCAGCACCTCGACTAGCGGGAGGGCGTACAATGAGCAGTTCTTC. Translating gives CASTSTSGRAYNEQFF.

The rearrangement joins TRBV15 to TRBJ2-1; TRBD1 might be the D (5 bases). The CDR3 is made up of 13 amino acids. The V gene lost 0 bases and the J gene lost 8 bases, with 8 bases spanning the gap. Looked up from germline, CDR1 is LNHNV and CDR2 is YYDKDF (reference sequence). Here the CDR3 reads CATSRDPTDEQFF. Here the CDR3 DNA reads TGTGCCACCAGCAGAGATCCGACAGATGAGCAGTTCTTC.

This chain joins TRBV5-3 and TRBJ2-7, with 9 nucleotides matching TRBD1. TRBV5-3 is an ORF, and what it does is uncertain. The CDR3 length is 15 residues. After removal of 0 bases from V and 0 bases from J, the junction contained 1 base not matched to a gene. The CDR3 DNA reads TGTGCCAGAAGCTTGGGACAGGGGGACTCCTACGAGCAGTACGTC. Its protein is CARSLGQGDSYEQYV.